This record covers a single T cell receptor beta chain. This entry belongs to a study of OX40 agonist ivuxolimab in advanced cancers. Study in general: A mean age of 60 years, range 23 to 79, was recorded, and approximately 79% were male.

Germline assignment: CDR1 SQVTM and CDR2 ANQGSEA. The length of the CDR3 is 15 residues. With 6 bases clipped from V and 5 bases from J, the junction kept 6 bases outside the gene matches. Generated by immunoSEQ multiplex PCR, the TCRdb table keeps only in-frame clones and is missing some. The sample carries about 50,000 clones, 80% recorded once. The sample here was CD4+ or CD8+ T cells sorted from blood, taken in a trial of the OX40 agonist ivuxolimab. The clonotype comes from an adult with an advanced solid tumor such as melanoma, head and neck, liver or kidney cancer. The V gene is TRBV29-1, the J gene TRBJ2-2, with TRBD2 matching 13 bases. This chain's CDR3 is CSVRTSGSGTGELFF. In DNA form, the CDR3 reads TGCAGCGTGCGGACTAGCGGGAGCGGAACCGGGGAGCTGTTTTTT.